This T cell receptor (beta chain) was captured by sequencing in a study of T cell changes during pregnancy in multiple sclerosis. TCRdb's copy holds only in-frame clones and misses some; the assay was immunoSEQ multiplex PCR. Of 55,000 to 65,000 clones in the sample, approximately 94% are singletons; the top ten hold about 3%. This clone was seen a few times. The ends lost 4 bases at V and 2 bases at J; junction bases unmatched: 4. The CDR3 is made up of 15 amino acids. Germline V gene lookup returns CDR1 SGDLS and CDR2 YYNGEE. This chain connects TRBV9 to TRBJ2-3; 10 nucleotides agree with TRBD2. This sequence originates from a female donor with multiple sclerosis, enrolled in a pregnancy study. The material was CD8+ T cells from peripheral blood mononuclear cells, obtained in the third trimester of pregnancy. The CDR3 spells CASSFSGRSTDTQYF. DNA of the CDR3: TGTGCCAGCAGCTTTAGCGGGAGGTCCACAGATACGCAGTATTTT.